The 6 T cell receptor beta chains below all came from one sample that was sequenced in a study of T cell repertoires in cytomegalovirus infection. TCRdb reprocessed the reads with MiXCR, giving one entry per CDR3 protein. The sample consists of over 250,000 distinct CDR3 sequences, about 25% of them appearing once. Sequenced material: PBMCs. The receptors derive from a human donor in good health (CMV status not recorded). Some clones in this sample may be carry-over from other donors' samples.

The genes are TRBV14 and TRBJ2-1; D unresolved. V shed 8 bases and J shed 5 bases, with 13 bases lying between them. The germline gives CDR1 SGHDN, CDR2 FVKESK. The CDR3 extends over 13 amino acids. The CDR3 DNA sequence: TGTGCCAGCTCAACGGACCTAAACAATGAGCAGTTCTTC. This codes for CASSTDLNNEQFF.

A few counts support this clonotype. The gene calls are TRBV10-3 and TRBJ2-7; 7 nucleotides match TRBD1. The CDR3 loop spans 12 amino acids. Germline V CDR1 and CDR2: ENHRY, SYGVKD. V dropped 7 bases and J dropped 4; count of bases not matched to a gene: 4. The CDR3 sequence: CAIKDREYEQYF. The CDR3 region has the DNA TGTGCCATCAAAGACAGGGAATACGAGCAGTACTTC.

In the case of this clonotype: A read error is possible here, since a much larger clone lies one base away. This chain uses TRBV7-2 with TRBJ2-7; possibly TRBD1 for D (5 bases). CDR1 SGHTA and CDR2 FQGNSA come from the germline V gene. The CDR3 covers 14 residues. Deletions cut 2 bases from V and 1 base from J, with 9 bases between. This chain's CDR3 is CASSLSDTSYEQYF. CDR3 coding DNA: TGTGCCAGCAGCTTATCGGACACTTCCTACGAGCAGTACTTC.

The sample holds many counts of this clonotype. The chain has TRBV7-2 and TRBJ1-5, with D possibly being TRBD1 (5 bases). CDR1 is SGHTA, CDR2 FQGNSA, per germline. Trimming left V 3 bases short and J 7 bases short, with 16 bases between. The CDR3 length is 15 residues. The CDR3 coding sequence is TGTGCCAGCAGCTTTTGGTCAGGGCAAGACCAGCCCCAGCATTTT. This translates into CASSFWSGQDQPQHF.

This clonotype was observed many times. V is TRBV28 and J is TRBJ1-1, with unresolved D. Looked up from germline, CDR1 is MDHEN and CDR2 is SYDVKM. The CDR3 sequence is 15 residues long. Trimming cost V 2 bases and J 5 bases, with 15 bases left between them. The CDR3 region has the DNA TGTGCCAGCAGTTTAAATCTCGGGGTAAGGACTGAAGCTTTCTTT. This translates into CASSLNLGVRTEAFF.

The CDR3 sequence is CASSFGTTNEQFF. The CDR3 coding sequence is TGTGCCAGCAGCTTCGGGACTACGAATGAGCAGTTCTTC. The chain links TRBV11-3 to TRBJ2-1, with 7 nucleotides matching TRBD2. CDR1 and CDR2 from the germline V gene are SGHNT and YENEEA. The CDR3 extends over 13 amino acids. With 3 bases clipped from V and 7 bases from J, the junction kept 3 bases outside the gene matches.